Listed below are T cell receptor beta chains from one sample, sequenced in a study of T cells in Graves' hyperthyroidism and ophthalmopathy. One entry per CDR3 protein results from TCRdb running MiXCR on the multiplex PCR reads. The data hold 370,000 or so distinct CDR3 sequences, with approximately 14% observed a single time. The sequencing sample was made of blood. These receptors all come from a young woman with Graves' hyperthyroidism that later progressed to Graves' ophthalmopathy. Each CDR3 is given with its conserved first and last residue. D genes are given only for firm matches. Clone size is stated in some rows and not others, as once, few, many or a class when expanded.

abundance	d_gene	j_gene	v_gene	CDR3nt	CDR3aa
many	.	TRBJ2-1	TRBV28	TGTGCCAGCAGTTTAGGCGAACTCAACTACAATGAGCAGTTCTTC	CASSLGELNYNEQFF
many	.	TRBJ1-2	TRBV2	TGTGCCAGCAGGGGGGACGGGAACTATGGCTACACCTTC	CASRGDGNYGYTF
once	.	TRBJ1-5	TRBV7-2	TGCGCCAGCAGCCCGGTGGGGGGTCATCAGCCCCAGCATTTT	CASSPVGGHQPQHF
.	TRBD1	TRBJ2-1	TRBV12-3/TRBV12-4	TGTGCCAGCAGCGGACAGGGAGCCAATGAGCAGTTCTTC	CASSGQGANEQFF
few	.	TRBJ2-2	TRBV15	TGTGCCACCAGCAGCGACAAAACCGGGGAGCTGTTTTTT	CATSSDKTGELFF
many	.	TRBJ2-2	TRBV11-2	TGTGCCAGCAGGCGACTAGCCGGGGAGCTGTTTTTT	CASRRLAGELFF
many	.	TRBJ2-5	TRBV28	TGTGCCAGCAGTTATGAAAAAGAGACCCAGTACTTC	CASSYEKETQYF
many	TRBD1	TRBJ1-2	TRBV27	TGTGCCAGCAGTTTGGGACAGGGCTTCTATGGCTACACCTTC	CASSLGQGFYGYTF
.	.	TRBJ2-3	TRBV6-1	TGTGCCAGCACCCCGATCGGACGACTTAGCACAGATACGCAGTATTTT	CASTPIGRLSTDTQYF
few	TRBD1	TRBJ2-5	TRBV4-1	TGCGCCAGCAGCCAAGTTGGCAGGGGGCGCGGGGAGACCCAGTACTTC	CASSQVGRGRGETQYF
many	.	TRBJ2-5	TRBV7-9	TGTGCCAGCAGCTTGCATCTTGTGACTCAAGAGACCCAGTACTTC	CASSLHLVTQETQYF
.	.	TRBJ1-3	TRBV7-9	TGTGCCAGCAGCCCGCAGGGTCGGGGCCGACCTGGAAACACCATATATTTT	CASSPQGRGRPGNTIYF
many	TRBD2	TRBJ2-7	TRBV20-1	TGCAGTGCTAGTGGCGGGAGAATCTACGAGCAGTACTTC	CSASGGRIYEQYF
few	.	TRBJ1-2	TRBV10-3	TGTGCCATCAGTGAACAGGGAGGGTCTTACTATGGCTACACCTTC	CAISEQGGSYYGYTF
.	.	TRBJ2-1	TRBV9	TGTGCCAGCAGCGTAGATGGGAGTAAATACAATGAGCAGTTCTTC	CASSVDGSKYNEQFF
.	TRBD2	TRBJ2-3	TRBV20-1	TGCAGTGCTAGCGGGAGGGCCTCAGATACGCAGTATTTT	CSASGRASDTQYF
many	TRBD2	TRBJ2-1	TRBV28	TGTGCCAGCAGTCGTTTTACCCTCTCCCTAGCGGGAGAGAAGTTCTTC	CASSRFTLSLAGEKFF
.	.	TRBJ1-3	TRBV12-3/TRBV12-4	TGTGCCAGCAGTTACCTCTCGTGGGTAGACACCATATATTTT	CASSYLSWVDTIYF
many	.	TRBJ1-5	TRBV28	TGTGCCAGCAGCCCGGCCGGTGGAGGGTTTAGTCAGCCCCAGCATTTT	CASSPAGGGFSQPQHF
once	.	TRBJ2-7	TRBV13	TGTGCCAGCAGAGCTGGCCTAAAAGGAGGGTACGAGCAGTACTTC	CASRAGLKGGYEQYF
many	TRBD2	TRBJ2-7	TRBV20-1	TGCAGTGCTAGGGCTAGCGGGAGTCACGAGCAGTACTTC	CSARASGSHEQYF
many	.	TRBJ2-5	TRBV12-3/TRBV12-4	TGTGCCAGCAGTTTCGATATCCCGGGGACCCAGTACTTC	CASSFDIPGTQYF
.	.	TRBJ2-7	TRBV4-1	TGCGCCAGCAGCCCCGTTTCAACCTACGAGCAGTACTTC	CASSPVSTYEQYF
many	.	TRBJ1-1	TRBV5-1	TGCGCCAGCAGCTTGGGGGTCTCCCAGGGAGCTTTCTTT	CASSLGVSQGAFF
.	.	TRBJ2-6	TRBV13	TGTGCCAGCAGCTTAAATTCAGGGTATGGGGTGGGGGCCAACGTCCTGACTTTC	CASSLNSGYGVGANVLTF
many	.	TRBJ2-7	TRBV20-1	TGCACTACTCAGGGGGAGGGGGCTCTCTACGAGCAGTACTTC	CTTQGEGALYEQYF
many	TRBD2	TRBJ2-1	TRBV4-1	TGCGCCAGCAGCCAAGATGGGGTAGCGGGAAGCAATGAGCAGTTCTTC	CASSQDGVAGSNEQFF
.	TRBD2	TRBJ2-7	TRBV28	TGTGCCAGCAGTTTAATAGCGGGAGACCACGAGCAGTACTTC	CASSLIAGDHEQYF
once	TRBD2	TRBJ2-5	TRBV7-9	TGTGCCAGCAGGCCCACTAGCGGGAGTAGGGAGACCCAGTACTTC	CASRPTSGSRETQYF
many	TRBD2	TRBJ2-1	TRBV11-2	TGTGCCAGCAGCTTAGCCGCCCGTGGCGGGAGGGTTATGCATGAGCAGTTCTTC	CASSLAARGGRVMHEQFF
many	TRBD1	TRBJ2-7	TRBV6-1	TGTGCCAGCAGTACCAGGGACAGGCGACTACCCTACGAGCAGTACTTC	CASSTRDRRLPYEQYF
many	TRBD1	TRBJ2-1	TRBV24-1	TGTGCCACCAGTGACGGACAGGGATGGAACAATGAGCAGTTCTTC	CATSDGQGWNNEQFF
few	TRBD2	TRBJ2-3	TRBV6-2/TRBV6-3	TGTGCCAGCAGTTTCGGGACTAGCGGGGGGACAGATACGCAGTATTTT	CASSFGTSGGTDTQYF
many	.	TRBJ1-2	TRBV28	TGTGCCAGCAGCCAGGGACGCCCTCCAAACTATGGCTACACCTTC	CASSQGRPPNYGYTF
many	TRBD1	TRBJ1-2	TRBV27	TGTGCCAGCAGAGAGTGGACAGGGAGCTCTAACTATGGCTACACCTTC	CASREWTGSSNYGYTF
few	TRBD2	TRBJ2-3	TRBV7-9	TGTGCCAGCAGCCTAGCGGATGGCTCCACAGATACGCAGTATTTT	CASSLADGSTDTQYF
many	.	TRBJ2-3	TRBV5-1	TGCGCCAGCAGCTTCCAACTAATCACAGATACGCAGTATTTT	CASSFQLITDTQYF
many	.	TRBJ1-1	TRBV27	TGTGCCAGCAGTTTATACGTACCAGCCTTGAACACTGAAGCTTTCTTT	CASSLYVPALNTEAFF
few	TRBD2	TRBJ2-7	TRBV29-1	TGCAGCGTTGAATCAGATCGGACTAGCGGGACCCCCTACGAGCAGTACTTC	CSVESDRTSGTPYEQYF
many	.	TRBJ2-1	TRBV27	TGTGCCAGCAGTTTTAGGAATCTATACAATGAGCAGTTCTTC	CASSFRNLYNEQFF
few	TRBD2	TRBJ2-1	TRBV11-3	TGTGCCAGCAGCTTAGAAATACTAGCGGGCCCTAACAATGAGCAGTTCTTC	CASSLEILAGPNNEQFF
few	.	TRBJ2-7	TRBV2	TGTGCCAGCACCCTCTACCGACCCCGGGACGGATCCTACGAGCAGTACTTC	CASTLYRPRDGSYEQYF
many	.	TRBJ1-5	TRBV20-1	TGCAGTGCTACTGTTCCTAATCAGCCCCAGCATTTT	CSATVPNQPQHF
.	TRBD2	TRBJ2-1	TRBV28	TGTGCCCTGGGGCGGGGGACCCAACTCTCTACCTACAATGAGCAGTTCTTC	CALGRGTQLSTYNEQFF
many	.	TRBJ2-2	TRBV14	TGTGCCAGCAGCCCATACAACAGGGTATCCACCGGGGAGCTGTTTTTT	CASSPYNRVSTGELFF
many	TRBD2	TRBJ2-1	TRBV20-1	TGCAGTGCTCAGAAACCGGGACTAGTCTTTGAGCAGTTCTTC	CSAQKPGLVFEQFF
many	.	TRBJ2-7	TRBV9	TGTGCCAGCAGCGTAGATGGAAATCCAGTATCAGTGCAGTACTTC	CASSVDGNPVSVQYF
many	TRBD2	TRBJ2-7	TRBV20-1	TGCAGTGCTGTCGAGCGGGGCCCCTACGAGCAGTACTTC	CSAVERGPYEQYF
.	.	TRBJ1-4	TRBV24-1	TGTGCCACCAGTGACGATAATGAAAAACTGTTTTTT	CATSDDNEKLFF
many	TRBD2	TRBJ2-2	TRBV30	TGTGCCTGGAGTGTAGTTCTTGGCGGCCGGGGGGAAACCGGGGAGCTGTTTTTT	CAWSVVLGGRGETGELFF